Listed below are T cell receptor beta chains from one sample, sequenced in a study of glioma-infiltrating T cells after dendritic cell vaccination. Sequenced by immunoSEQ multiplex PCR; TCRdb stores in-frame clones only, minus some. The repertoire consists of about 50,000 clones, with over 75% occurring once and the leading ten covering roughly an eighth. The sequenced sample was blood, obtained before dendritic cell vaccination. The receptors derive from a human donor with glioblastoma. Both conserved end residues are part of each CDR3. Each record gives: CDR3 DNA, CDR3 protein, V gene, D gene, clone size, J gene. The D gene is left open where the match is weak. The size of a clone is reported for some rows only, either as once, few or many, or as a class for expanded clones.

TGTGCCAGCAGCCTCTTAGCGGGAGGTATGTCCTACAATGAGCAGTTCTTC CASSLLAGGMSYNEQFF TRBV9 TRBD2 once TRBJ2-1
TGCAGCGGCTCGGGACTTACTTGGGGTGGCTACACCTTC CSGSGLTWGGYTF TRBV29-1 - - TRBJ1-2
TGTGCCAGCAGCTACTGGGGGCAGGATCTGGGCAATGAGCAGTTCTTC CASSYWGQDLGNEQFF TRBV9 - - TRBJ2-1
TGTGCCACCAGCAGAGGGGGCCGGGACACCGTCTACAATGAGCAGTTCTTC CATSRGGRDTVYNEQFF TRBV15 - - TRBJ2-1
TGTGCCAGCAGCTTATCGCCCATAGAGAATGAGCAGTTCTTC CASSLSPIENEQFF TRBV13 - - TRBJ2-1
TGTGCCAGCAGCCCACTAGCGGGGTGGAACACCGGGGAGCTGTTTTTT CASSPLAGWNTGELFF TRBV7-8 TRBD2 - TRBJ2-2
TGTGCCAGCACCAGGTCAAGCGGAAACTCCTACGAGCAGTACTTC CASTRSSGNSYEQYF TRBV7-9 - - TRBJ2-7
TGTGCCAGTAGTATAGCCCCGGGGTCTCAGCCCCAGCATTTT CASSIAPGSQPQHF TRBV19 - - TRBJ1-5
TGTGCCAGTAGTGTACAGGTTCCCGGGGAGCTGTTTTTT CASSVQVPGELFF TRBV19 - - TRBJ2-2
TGTGCCAGCAGCCTTCGGACAGGGGGGGGCACAGATACGCAGTATTTT CASSLRTGGGTDTQYF TRBV9 TRBD1 - TRBJ2-3
TGTGCCAGCAGCCCAGGCTATACGGGAGAAGAGGAGACCCAGTACTTC CASSPGYTGEEETQYF TRBV4-2 - - TRBJ2-5
TGTGCCAGCAGCTCACTACAGGGGACGAACACTGAAGCTTTCTTT CASSSLQGTNTEAFF TRBV5-6 TRBD1 - TRBJ1-1
TGTGCCAGCAGTGATGGACAGGGGGCTAACTATGGCTACACCTTC CASSDGQGANYGYTF TRBV6-1 TRBD1 - TRBJ1-2
TGTGCCATCAGGACCTCACCGGGGAACACTGAAGCTTTCTTT CAIRTSPGNTEAFF TRBV10-3 - - TRBJ1-1
TGTGCCAGCGCCCGGGGGACCGGGGAGCTGTTTTTT CASARGTGELFF TRBV27 - few TRBJ2-2
TGTGCCAGCTCACCGGGGACAGGGGGGAATCAGCCCCAGCATTTT CASSPGTGGNQPQHF TRBV18 TRBD1 once TRBJ1-5
TGTGCCATCAGTGAGCAAGGGGCGATAAGAGAGACCCAGTACTTC CAISEQGAIRETQYF TRBV10-3 - - TRBJ2-5
TGCGCCAGCAGCCAAGATCAGCCAGGCTTTGGATCTGGCTACACCTTC CASSQDQPGFGSGYTF TRBV4-3 - - TRBJ1-2
TGTGCCAGCAGCGCCTTCGGGACTAGCGGGCAGACCTACGAGCAGTACTTC CASSAFGTSGQTYEQYF TRBV7-9 TRBD2 - TRBJ2-7
TGTGCCAGCAGCTTGCGGAGGAGCCTCTCTCTGAACACTGAAGCTTTCTTT CASSLRRSLSLNTEAFF TRBV5-5 - - TRBJ1-1
TGTGCCAGTAGTATGTCGGCAGGGGCTACTGAAGCTTTCTTT CASSMSAGATEAFF TRBV19 - - TRBJ1-1
TGTGCCAGCAGCGTAGCCCCGGGACTAGCGGGGGGGATTGAGACCCAGTACTTC CASSVAPGLAGGIETQYF TRBV9 TRBD2 - TRBJ2-5
TGTGCCAGCAGCGCCCAGGGGGTCGGCGAAAACATTCAGTACTTC CASSAQGVGENIQYF TRBV9 TRBD1 few TRBJ2-4
TGTGCCAGCAGCGAGGACAGTCAGTACAATGAGCAGTTCTTC CASSEDSQYNEQFF TRBV2 - - TRBJ2-1
TGTGCCATCACGTCGGGAGGGGGCAAGGGTGAAAAACTGTTTTTT CAITSGGGKGEKLFF TRBV19 TRBD1 - TRBJ1-4
TGTGCCAGCAGCTTAAACAGGGGGCTTATCTACGAGCAGTACTTC CASSLNRGLIYEQYF TRBV7-3 TRBD1 - TRBJ2-7
TGTGCCAGCAGCGAGGGGACATTCTCCTATGGCTACACCTTC CASSEGTFSYGYTF TRBV9 - few TRBJ1-2
TGTGCCAGCAGCTCGACTCCGGACAGGATGAACACTGAAGCTTTCTTT CASSSTPDRMNTEAFF TRBV7-9 TRBD1 - TRBJ1-1
TGTGCCAGCAGTGGGGGGGCGACTAATGAAAAACTGTTTTTT CASSGGATNEKLFF TRBV27 - - TRBJ1-4
TGTGCCAGCAGCCCACGACAGGGCGTCTCCCACGAGCAGTACTTC CASSPRQGVSHEQYF TRBV9 TRBD1 - TRBJ2-7
TGTGCCAGTATATTGTACACTGAAGCTTTCTTT CASILYTEAFF TRBV19 - few TRBJ1-1
TGTGCCAGCAGCCGCCAAATAGCGGGAGGGAAGAACAATGAGCAGTTCTTC CASSRQIAGGKNNEQFF TRBV7-2 TRBD2 - TRBJ2-1
TGTGCCAGCAGTCTCGGACAGGGAAGCACAGATACGCAGTATTTT CASSLGQGSTDTQYF TRBV6-5 TRBD1 - TRBJ2-3
TGTGCCAGCAGTCTGGACAGCGCCGCTCCGGGCTACACCTTC CASSLDSAAPGYTF TRBV6-5 - - TRBJ1-2
TGTGCCAGCAGCGGAGGACAGGGGAATCAGCCCCAGCATTTT CASSGGQGNQPQHF TRBV7-9 TRBD1 - TRBJ1-5
TGCGCCAGCAGCCCACGTAGGACTAGCGGCCCCAATGAGCAGTTCTTC CASSPRRTSGPNEQFF TRBV5-1 TRBD2 - TRBJ2-1
TGTGCCAGCAGCTTAACGGGGGGACAGGGGTCCACTGAAGCTTTCTTT CASSLTGGQGSTEAFF TRBV7-9 TRBD1 - TRBJ1-1
TGTGCCAGTAGTGATCTACCAGGACAGGGGAGACAGCCCCAGCATTTT CASSDLPGQGRQPQHF TRBV19 TRBD1 - TRBJ1-5
TGTGCCAGCAGCTTAGCGAGCCCTAGCTTGGGGAATGAGCAGTTCTTC CASSLASPSLGNEQFF TRBV7-9 - once TRBJ2-1
TGCGCCAGCAGTGACCTCCCATCGGGACCCCTCCACTTT CASSDLPSGPLHF TRBV10-1 - - TRBJ1-6
TGCAGCGTTACAGGGGATAATCAGCCCCAGCATTTT CSVTGDNQPQHF TRBV29-1 TRBD1 few TRBJ1-5
TGTGCCAGCAGCCAACCAGAAATGAACACTGAAGCTTTCTTT CASSQPEMNTEAFF TRBV4-2 - - TRBJ1-1
TGTGCCAGCAGCGTAGAGGGACTAGCGGCCACAGATACGCAGTATTTT CASSVEGLAATDTQYF TRBV9 TRBD2 - TRBJ2-3
TGCAGCGTTGTCCCGGACACCCGCACTGAAGCTTTCTTT CSVVPDTRTEAFF TRBV29-1 - - TRBJ1-1
TGTGCCAGCAGCTTGCGGGGGGACTATAATTCACCCCTCCACTTT CASSLRGDYNSPLHF TRBV11-2 - - TRBJ1-6
TGCAGTGCCCCGACAGGAAACACCATATATTTT CSAPTGNTIYF TRBV20-1 - once TRBJ1-3
TGTGCCAGCAGCTTAAGGGGGCAAGAAGATAATTCACCCCTCCACTTT CASSLRGQEDNSPLHF TRBV7-2 TRBD1 - TRBJ1-6
TGTGCCAGCAGCCTTAGACAGGTGAGGTTGAACACTGAAGCTTTCTTT CASSLRQVRLNTEAFF TRBV5-4 - - TRBJ1-1